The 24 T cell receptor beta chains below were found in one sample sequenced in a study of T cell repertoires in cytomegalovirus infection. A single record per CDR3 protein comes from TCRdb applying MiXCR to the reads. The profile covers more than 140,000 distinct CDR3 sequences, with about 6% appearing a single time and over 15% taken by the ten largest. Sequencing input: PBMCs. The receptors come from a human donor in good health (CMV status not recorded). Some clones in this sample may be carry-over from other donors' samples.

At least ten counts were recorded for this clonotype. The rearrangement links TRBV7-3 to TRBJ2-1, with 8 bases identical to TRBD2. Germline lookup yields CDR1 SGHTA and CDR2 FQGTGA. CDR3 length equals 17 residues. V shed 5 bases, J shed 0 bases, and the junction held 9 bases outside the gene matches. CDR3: CASSNTGGLSSYNEQFF. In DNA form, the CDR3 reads TGTGCCAGCAGCAACACGGGGGGGCTCAGCTCCTACAATGAGCAGTTCTTC.

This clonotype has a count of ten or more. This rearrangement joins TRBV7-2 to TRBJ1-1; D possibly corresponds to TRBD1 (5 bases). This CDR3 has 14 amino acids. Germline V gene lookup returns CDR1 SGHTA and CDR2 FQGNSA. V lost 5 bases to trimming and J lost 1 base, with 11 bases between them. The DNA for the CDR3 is TGTGCCAGCAGCATATTGGGACCGAACACTGAAGCTTTCTTT. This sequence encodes CASSILGPNTEAFF.

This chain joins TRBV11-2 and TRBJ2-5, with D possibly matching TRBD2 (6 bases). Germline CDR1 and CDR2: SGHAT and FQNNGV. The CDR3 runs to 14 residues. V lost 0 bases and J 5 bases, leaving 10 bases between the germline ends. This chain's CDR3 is CASSLDVGSETQYF. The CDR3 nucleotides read TGTGCCAGCAGCTTAGATGTCGGGAGTGAGACCCAGTACTTC.

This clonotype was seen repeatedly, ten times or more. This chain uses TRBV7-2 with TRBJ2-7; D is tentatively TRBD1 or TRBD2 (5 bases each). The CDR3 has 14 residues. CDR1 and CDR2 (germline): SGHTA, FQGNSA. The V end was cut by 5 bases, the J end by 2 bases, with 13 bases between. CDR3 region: CASSVPGPTYEQYF. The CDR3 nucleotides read TGTGCCAGCAGCGTACCGGGACCAACCTACGAGCAGTACTTC.

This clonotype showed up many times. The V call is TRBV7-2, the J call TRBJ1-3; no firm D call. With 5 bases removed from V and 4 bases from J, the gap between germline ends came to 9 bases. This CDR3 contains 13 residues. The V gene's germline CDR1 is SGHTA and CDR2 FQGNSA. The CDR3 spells CASSTSRGNTIYF. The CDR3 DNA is TGTGCCAGCAGCACCAGTCGCGGAAACACCATATATTTT.

The CDR3 spells CASSYLRQGEIQETQYF. In DNA form, the CDR3 reads TGTGCCAGCAGTTACCTCCGACAGGGAGAAATCCAAGAGACCCAGTACTTC. The chain uses TRBV6-2 or TRBV6-3 and TRBJ2-5; 7 nucleotides align to TRBD1. The germline V gene has CDR1 MNHEY and CDR2 SVGEGT. The V segment lost 2 bases and the J segment 1 base; nucleotides outside the gene matches: 10. This CDR3 is 17 amino acids long.

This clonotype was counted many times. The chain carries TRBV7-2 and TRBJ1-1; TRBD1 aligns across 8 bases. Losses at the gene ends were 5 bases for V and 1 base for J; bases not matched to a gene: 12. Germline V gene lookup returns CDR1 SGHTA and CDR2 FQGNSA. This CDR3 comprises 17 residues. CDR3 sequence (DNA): TGTGCCAGCAGCCGAAGGTGGCAGGGGGCCACGAACACTGAAGCTTTCTTT. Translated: CASSRRWQGATNTEAFF.

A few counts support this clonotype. The CDR3 DNA follows: TGTGCCAGTAGTATGCGACAGGGGAGAGTGGGGTATGCCAAAAACATTCAGTACTTC. Amino acids: CASSMRQGRVGYAKNIQYF. The chain carries TRBV19 and TRBJ2-4; 8 bases map to TRBD1. V shed 3 bases, J shed 1 base, and the junction held 14 bases outside the gene matches. Germline values: CDR1 LNHDA, CDR2 SQIVND (reference sequence). The CDR3 extends over 19 amino acids.

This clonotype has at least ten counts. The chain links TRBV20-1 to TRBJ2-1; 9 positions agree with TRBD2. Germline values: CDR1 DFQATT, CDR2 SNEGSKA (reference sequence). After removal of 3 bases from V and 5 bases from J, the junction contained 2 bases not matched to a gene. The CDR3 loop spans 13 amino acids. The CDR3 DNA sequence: TGCAGTGCTAGGCGGGGGGGTAACAATGAGCAGTTCTTC. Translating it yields CSARRGGNNEQFF.

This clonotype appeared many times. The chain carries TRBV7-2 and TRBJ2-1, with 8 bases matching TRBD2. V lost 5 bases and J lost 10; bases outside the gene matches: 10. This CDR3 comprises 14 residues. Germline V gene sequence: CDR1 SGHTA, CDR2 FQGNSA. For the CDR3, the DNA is TGTGCCAGCAGCCGCCCTACTAGCGGAGGAGAGCAGTTCTTC. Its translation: CASSRPTSGGEQFF.

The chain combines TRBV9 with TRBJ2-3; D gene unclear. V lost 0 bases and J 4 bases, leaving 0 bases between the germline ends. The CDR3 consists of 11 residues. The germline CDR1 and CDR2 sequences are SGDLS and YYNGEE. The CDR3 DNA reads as TGTGCCAGCAGCGTAGCAGATACGCAGTATTTT. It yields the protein CASSVADTQYF.

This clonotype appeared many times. As DNA, the CDR3 is TGTGCCAGCAGTTCCCGGACAGGGAATAATGAGCAGTTCTTC. Translation: CASSSRTGNNEQFF. This chain uses TRBV28 with TRBJ2-1, with TRBD1 matching over 8 bases. This CDR3 has 14 amino acids. CDR1 and CDR2 (germline): MDHEN, SYDVKM. V shed 4 bases, J shed 7 bases, and the junction held 6 bases outside the gene matches.

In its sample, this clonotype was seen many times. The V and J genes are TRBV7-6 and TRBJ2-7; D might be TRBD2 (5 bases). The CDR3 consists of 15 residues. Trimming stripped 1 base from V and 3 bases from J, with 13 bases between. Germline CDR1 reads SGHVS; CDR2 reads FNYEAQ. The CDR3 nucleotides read TGTGCCAGCAGCTTAGAGGCAGGTGGAGGCTACGAGCAGTACTTC. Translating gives CASSLEAGGGYEQYF.

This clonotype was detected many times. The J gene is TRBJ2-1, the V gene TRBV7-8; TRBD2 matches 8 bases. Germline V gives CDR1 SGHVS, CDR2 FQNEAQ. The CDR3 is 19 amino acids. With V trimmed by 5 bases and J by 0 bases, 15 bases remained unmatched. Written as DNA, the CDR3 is TGTGCCAGCAGCCCCTCGTGGGCGGGGGGCCGTAGCTCCTACAATGAGCAGTTCTTC. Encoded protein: CASSPSWAGGRSSYNEQFF.

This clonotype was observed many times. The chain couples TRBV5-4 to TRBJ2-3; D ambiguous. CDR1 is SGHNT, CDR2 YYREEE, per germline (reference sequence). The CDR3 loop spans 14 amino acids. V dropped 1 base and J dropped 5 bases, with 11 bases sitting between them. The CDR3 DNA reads TGTGCCAGCAGCTTGTATCAGCGTGAAGATACGCAGTATTTT. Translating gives CASSLYQREDTQYF. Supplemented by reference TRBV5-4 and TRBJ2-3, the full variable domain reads ETGVTQSPTHLIKTRGQQVTLRCSSQSGHNTVSWYQQALGQGPQFIFQYYREEENGRGNFPPRFSGLQFPNYSSELNVNALELDDSALYLCASSLYQREDTQYFGPGTRLTVL.

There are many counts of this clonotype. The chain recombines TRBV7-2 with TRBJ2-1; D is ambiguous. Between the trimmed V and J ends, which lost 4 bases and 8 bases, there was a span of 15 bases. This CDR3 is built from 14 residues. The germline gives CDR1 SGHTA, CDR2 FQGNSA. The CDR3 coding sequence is TGTGCCAGCAGCTCCCTAGGGTACTCAGATGAGCAGTTCTTC. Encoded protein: CASSSLGYSDEQFF.

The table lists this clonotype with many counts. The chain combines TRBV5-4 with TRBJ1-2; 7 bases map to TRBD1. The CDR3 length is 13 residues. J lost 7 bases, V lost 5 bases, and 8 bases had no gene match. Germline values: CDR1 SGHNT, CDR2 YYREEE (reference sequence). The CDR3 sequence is CASSGRQGVGYTF. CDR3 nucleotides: TGTGCCAGCAGTGGTAGACAGGGAGTTGGCTACACCTTC.

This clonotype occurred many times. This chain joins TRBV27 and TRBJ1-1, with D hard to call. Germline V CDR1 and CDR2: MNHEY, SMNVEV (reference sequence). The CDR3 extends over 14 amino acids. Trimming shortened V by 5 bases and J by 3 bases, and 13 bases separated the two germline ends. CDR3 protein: CASSTLVGYTEAFF. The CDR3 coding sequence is TGTGCCAGCAGTACCCTCGTGGGGTACACTGAAGCTTTCTTT.

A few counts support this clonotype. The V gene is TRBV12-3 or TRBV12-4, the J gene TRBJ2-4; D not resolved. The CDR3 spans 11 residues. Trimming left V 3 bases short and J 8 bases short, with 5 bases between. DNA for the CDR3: TGTGCCAGCAGTTTTACAGACATTCAGTACTTC. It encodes CASSFTDIQYF.

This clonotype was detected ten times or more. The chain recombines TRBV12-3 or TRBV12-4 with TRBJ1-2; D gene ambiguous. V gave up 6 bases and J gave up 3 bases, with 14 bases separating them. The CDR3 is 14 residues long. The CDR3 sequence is CASSRPGEYYGYTF. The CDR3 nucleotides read TGTGCCAGCAGCCGACCCGGGGAATACTATGGCTACACCTTC.

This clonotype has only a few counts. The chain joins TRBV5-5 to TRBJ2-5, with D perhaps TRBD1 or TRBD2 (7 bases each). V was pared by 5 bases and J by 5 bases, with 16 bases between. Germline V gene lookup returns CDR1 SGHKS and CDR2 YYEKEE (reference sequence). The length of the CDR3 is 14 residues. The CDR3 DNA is TGTGCCAGCAGGGACTCAGGGGGGGAGGAGACCCAGTACTTC. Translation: CASRDSGGEETQYF.

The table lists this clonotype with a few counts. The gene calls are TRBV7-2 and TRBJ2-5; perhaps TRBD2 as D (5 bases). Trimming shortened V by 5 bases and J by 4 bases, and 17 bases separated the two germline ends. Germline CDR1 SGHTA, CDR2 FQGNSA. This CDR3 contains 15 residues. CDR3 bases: TGTGCCAGCAGCCGCGCTCGAGCGGAGTTAGAGACCCAGTACTTC. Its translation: CASSRARAELETQYF.

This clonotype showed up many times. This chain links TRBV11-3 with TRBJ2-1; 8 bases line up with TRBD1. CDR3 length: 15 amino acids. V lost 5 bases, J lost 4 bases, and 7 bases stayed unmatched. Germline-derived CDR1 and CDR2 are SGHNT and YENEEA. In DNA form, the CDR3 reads TGTGCCAGCAGCCGCAACAGGGGGACTTACAATGAGCAGTTCTTC. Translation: CASSRNRGTYNEQFF.

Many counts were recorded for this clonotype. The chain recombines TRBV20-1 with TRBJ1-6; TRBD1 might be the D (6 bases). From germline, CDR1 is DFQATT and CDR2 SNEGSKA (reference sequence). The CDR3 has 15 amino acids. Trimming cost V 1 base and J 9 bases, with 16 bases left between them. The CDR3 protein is CSARGGAPLGSPLHF. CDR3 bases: TGCAGTGCTAGAGGGGGGGCCCCTTTAGGTTCACCCCTCCACTTT.